This T cell receptor (beta chain) was obtained from a study of identical twins. This clonotype appeared many times. The target antigen is unknown. Template switching added a universal primer site, and cDNA bore unique molecular identifiers. TCRdb reprocessed the 5' RACE reads with MiXCR, giving one entry per CDR3 protein. The sample has around 370,000 distinct CDR3 sequences, 7% to 9.5% seen once; the top ten hold about 9.1%. Study-level findings and limits: Fewer insertions characterized abundant cord blood beta clonotypes, whereas memory repertoires showed none.

V lost 3 bases and J lost 6, with 8 bases in between. This CDR3 comprises 13 residues. This sequence was found in a woman between 45 and 65 years old in good health. Input material: naive T cells sorted from blood. The chain combines TRBV12-3 or TRBV12-4 with TRBJ2-2; no clear D gene. The CDR3 loop is CASSLQGAGELFF. In DNA form, the CDR3 reads TGTGCCAGCAGTTTGCAAGGCGCCGGGGAGCTGTTTTTT.